The 5 T cell receptor beta chains below were found in one sample sequenced in a study of T cell changes during pregnancy in multiple sclerosis. Data came from immunoSEQ multiplex PCR; TCRdb stores just in-frame clones and leaves some out. In the table there are 40,000 to 45,000 clones, 80% to 90% of which are singletons. The material was CD4+ T cells from peripheral blood mononuclear cells, obtained in the first trimester of pregnancy. The source is a female donor with multiple sclerosis, enrolled in a pregnancy study.

This sequence joins TRBV12-5 and TRBJ2-1, with 14 bases that match TRBD2. The V and J ends lost 4 bases and 0 bases, in that order; junction bases with no gene match: 8. CDR1 and CDR2 from the germline V gene are LGHNT and FRNRAP. This CDR3 is built from 19 residues. In DNA form, the CDR3 reads TGTGCTAGTGGTTCAGGACTAGCGGGAGGAAGGAGCTCCTACAATGAGCAGTTCTTC. This sequence encodes CASGSGLAGGRSSYNEQFF.

On this clone: Distinct nucleotide sequences in the sample also encode this CDR3. The chain couples TRBV4-1 to TRBJ1-1, with a tentative D call TRBD1 (5 bases). This CDR3 spans 16 amino acids. The V end was cut by 0 bases, the J end by 3 bases, with 14 bases between. Germline V gives CDR1 MGHRA, CDR2 YSYEKL. CDR3 nucleotides: TGCGCCAGCAGCCAAGAGTCCCCAGGGTTGGACACTGAAGCTTTCTTT. Translation gives CASSQESPGLDTEAFF.

This chain connects TRBV7-9 to TRBJ1-5, with TRBD1 identical over 7 bases. Trimming took 6 bases from V and 9 from J; bases not matched to a gene: 8. The length of the CDR3 is 13 residues. The germline CDR1 and CDR2 sequences are SEHNR and FQNEAQ (reference sequence). In DNA, the CDR3 is TGTGCCAGCAGTCGGACAGGAGACAGGCCCCAGCATTTT. Translated, it gives CASSRTGDRPQHF.

The chain employs TRBV5-1 and TRBJ2-3; D is possibly TRBD1 (5 bases). Germline lookup yields CDR1 SGHRS and CDR2 YFSETQ. The ends were cut back, 2 bases at V and 4 bases at J, with 14 bases in the middle. The CDR3 is 15 residues long. Here the CDR3 DNA reads TGCGCCAGCAGCTTAACTGGGGCCTGGGCAGATACGCAGTATTTT. It encodes CASSLTGAWADTQYF.

Concerning this clone: One end of the junction does not line up with germline, which may come from a read error. The chain combines TRBV7-7 with TRBJ2-1; D remains unclear. The CDR3 has 14 residues. CDR1 is SSHAT and CDR2 is FNYEAQ in the germline V gene (reference sequence). The DNA of the CDR3 is TGTGCTAGCAGCTTAAGCGACTCCTACAATGAGCAGTTCTTC. It specifies CASSLSDSYNEQFF.